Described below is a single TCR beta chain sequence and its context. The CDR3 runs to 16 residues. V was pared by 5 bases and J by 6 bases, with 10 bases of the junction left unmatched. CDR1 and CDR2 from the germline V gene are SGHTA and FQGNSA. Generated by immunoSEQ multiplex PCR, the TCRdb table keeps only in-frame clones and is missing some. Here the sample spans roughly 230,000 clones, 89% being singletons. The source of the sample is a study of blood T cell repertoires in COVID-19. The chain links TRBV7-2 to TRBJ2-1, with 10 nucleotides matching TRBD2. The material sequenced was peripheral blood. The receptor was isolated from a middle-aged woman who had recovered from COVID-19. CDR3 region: CASSQGGLAATNEQFF. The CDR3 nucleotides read TGTGCCAGCAGCCAAGGTGGACTAGCGGCAACCAATGAGCAGTTCTTC.